This T cell receptor beta chain was profiled in a study of T cell responses to AZD1222 COVID-19 vaccine. Study summary: Pooled together were second doses at about 4 or about 12 weeks.

Findings and limits, study-wide: As reported, nearly half of all spike-specific TCRs target variant regions that are unmutated.

Sequencing was performed with immunoSEQ multiplex PCR; in TCRdb, only in-frame clones are kept and a portion is missing. The sample records approximately 80,000 clones, about nine tenths being singletons. Trimming took off 2 bases at V and 5 bases at J, with 21 bases between the two ends. CDR3 length equals 17 residues. Comment on this clone: As yet, its antigen is unknown.

The chain joins TRBV23-1 to TRBJ1-1; D gene ambiguous. TRBV23-1 counts as an open reading frame of uncertain function. The source of this sequence is an adult in good health. This specimen was peripheral blood, taken on day 0 of AZD1222 vaccination. The CDR3 protein is CASSQLYEGPRITEAFF. The CDR3 DNA is TGCGCCAGCAGTCAACTGTATGAAGGGCCCCGCATAACTGAAGCTTTCTTT.